What follows are 21 T cell receptor beta chains derived from one specimen sequenced in a study of beta chain features in type 1 diabetes. Study-wide findings and caveats: Moderately but significantly shorter TCRB CDR3s were found in Type 1 diabetes patients in all four CD4+ subsets.

The investigators reverse transcribed all of the isolated RNA, so they sequenced expressed TCRB transcripts. Libraries were prepared by immunoSEQ multiplex PCR; TCRdb keeps only in-frame clonotypes and omits some of them. This sample has a few hundred thousand clones, with around 14% found just once. The antigens these receptors bind are not known. Sequencing was performed on naive CD4+ T cells from blood. The receptors here all came from a man aged 25 to 40 with type 1 diabetes.

The chain joins TRBV25-1 to TRBJ2-7; D gene uncertain. CDR1 is MGHDK, CDR2 SYGVNS, per germline. Trimming pared 4 bases from V and 2 bases from J, leaving 12 bases between. The CDR3 sequence is 14 residues long. The CDR3 spells CASSAKTATYEQYF. The CDR3, as DNA: TGTGCCAGCAGTGCAAAGACTGCAACCTACGAGCAGTACTTC.

This clone turned up a few times. The V gene is TRBV9, the J gene TRBJ2-3, with TRBD2 matching 10 bases. This CDR3 contains 16 residues. Germline assignment: CDR1 SGDLS and CDR2 YYNGEE. V dropped 4 bases and J dropped 6; count of bases not matched to a gene: 11. The CDR3 sequence: CASSPYERGGADTQYF. The CDR3 DNA follows: TGTGCCAGCAGCCCCTATGAGCGGGGGGGCGCGGATACGCAGTATTTT.

This clone is a singleton in its sample. The V and J genes are TRBV6-5 and TRBJ1-2; D is perhaps TRBD1 (5 bases). This CDR3 region has 16 residues. The V gene lost 0 bases and the J gene lost 4 bases, with 15 bases spanning the gap. The germline CDR1 and CDR2 sequences are MNHEY and SVGAGI. Written as DNA, the CDR3 is TGTGCCAGCAGTTACTCGTCGCCGGGACTGATCTATGGCTACACCTTC. As protein: CASSYSSPGLIYGYTF.

The chain combines TRBV7-2 with TRBJ1-4, with 7 nucleotides matching TRBD1. Trimming at V came to 5 bases and at J to 8 bases, leaving 5 bases not matched to a gene. This CDR3 is 13 amino acids long. CDR1 is SGHTA, CDR2 FQGNSA, per germline. The CDR3 protein is CASSDRDTEKLFF. DNA of the CDR3: TGTGCCAGCAGCGACAGGGATACGGAAAAACTGTTTTTT.

The V call is TRBV5-1, the J call TRBJ2-7, with D possibly being TRBD2 (7 bases). Germline V gives CDR1 SGHRS, CDR2 YFSETQ. The V gene lost 4 bases and the J gene lost 2 bases, with 16 bases spanning the gap. There are 15 residues in the CDR3. The CDR3 nucleotides are TGCGCCAGCAGCGGGGCCATGGGGGGGCCCTACGAGCAGTACTTC. This codes for CASSGAMGGPYEQYF.

This chain uses TRBV29-1 with TRBJ1-2; D not certain. The CDR3 length is 12 residues. CDR1 is SQVTM, CDR2 ANQGSEA, per germline. V lost 7 bases and J lost 2, with 11 bases in between. The CDR3: CSARGSNYGYTF. The DNA of the CDR3 is TGCAGCGCCCGAGGGAGCAACTATGGCTACACCTTC.

In this sample, this clone turned up a few times. The V and J genes are TRBV5-4 and TRBJ1-1, with a tentative D call TRBD1 (6 bases). This CDR3 comprises 12 residues. The V end was cut by 3 bases, the J end by 7 bases, with 10 bases between. Germline-derived CDR1 and CDR2 are SGHNT and YYREEE (reference sequence). CDR3 in amino acids: CASSSGQLEAFF. In nucleotides, the CDR3 is TGTGCCAGCAGCTCTGGACAGCTTGAAGCTTTCTTT.

The V gene is TRBV2, the J gene TRBJ2-7, with D hard to call. The V end was cut by 3 bases, the J end by 0 bases, with 3 bases between. The germline V gene has CDR1 SNHLY and CDR2 FYNNEI. CDR3 length: 12 residues. CDR3 amino acids: CASSDGSYEQYF. The CDR3 DNA sequence: TGTGCCAGCAGTGACGGCTCCTACGAGCAGTACTTC.

This clone was seen a handful of times. The chain is built from TRBV7-2 and TRBJ2-5; a weak D match, TRBD1 (5 bases). The length of the CDR3 is 14 residues. Trimming took 1 base from V and 2 from J, leaving 8 bases between them. The germline V gene encodes CDR1 SGHTA and CDR2 FQGNSA. CDR3 protein: CASSLEQAQETQYF. CDR3 sequence (DNA): TGTGCCAGCAGCTTAGAACAGGCACAAGAGACCCAGTACTTC.

There are a few counts of this clone. The V call is TRBV7-8, the J call TRBJ1-5; 9 bases map to TRBD1. Trimming cost V 4 bases and J 4 bases; bases outside gene matches: 11. This CDR3 spans 17 amino acids. Germline CDR1 and CDR2: SGHVS and FQNEAQ. CDR3 residues: CASSSRLDRGDNQPQHF. The CDR3 region has the DNA TGTGCCAGCAGCTCGCGCCTCGACAGGGGGGATAATCAGCCCCAGCATTTT.

A few counts support this clone. The rearrangement links TRBV6-5 to TRBJ1-2, with 11 bases fitting TRBD1. The ends lost 6 bases at V and 5 bases at J; junction bases unmatched: 8. The germline V gene encodes CDR1 MNHEY and CDR2 SVGAGI. CDR3 size: 15 residues. The CDR3 bases are TGTGCCAGCAGGGGGACAGGGGGTACGCTTTATGGCTACACCTTC. Translated: CASRGTGGTLYGYTF.

This clone was observed a few times. The rearrangement uses TRBV10-3 and TRBJ2-1; 8 positions agree with TRBD1. The CDR3 sequence is 12 residues long. The trim removed 7 bases at V and 9 bases at J, leaving 5 bases unmatched. The germline gives CDR1 ENHRY, CDR2 SYGVKD. The DNA for the CDR3 is TGTGCCATCAATCAGGGGGCCGGTGAGCAGTTCTTC. Residues: CAINQGAGEQFF.

This clone was observed a handful of times. The chain links TRBV18 to TRBJ2-4, with a weak D call TRBD2 (5 bases). Trimming left V 2 bases short and J 1 base short, with 9 bases between. CDR1 KGHSH and CDR2 LQKENI come from the germline V gene. CDR3 length: 15 amino acids. This CDR3 is CASSPEEEAKNIQYF. The CDR3 nucleotides are TGTGCCAGCTCACCAGAGGAGGAGGCCAAAAACATTCAGTACTTC.

The chain combines TRBV29-1 with TRBJ2-1; D is possibly TRBD2 (5 bases). Germline V lookup: CDR1 SQVTM, CDR2 ANQGSEA. This CDR3 spans 10 amino acids. V lost 7 bases and J lost 12, with 13 bases in between. The CDR3 is CSGTEAGQFF. The DNA of the CDR3 is TGCAGCGGAACGGAGGCGGGGCAGTTCTTC.

This clone was picked up a small number of times. The sample carries other DNA sequences with the same CDR3. The gene calls are TRBV19 and TRBJ2-3, with D maybe TRBD1 (6 bases). The CDR3 consists of 13 residues. The germline CDR1 and CDR2 sequences are LNHDA and SQIVND (reference sequence). V dropped 2 bases and J dropped 3 bases, with 6 bases sitting between them. The CDR3 loop is CASSIQGTDTQYF. The CDR3 DNA follows: TGTGCCAGTAGTATACAGGGGACAGATACGCAGTATTTT.

This clone was found a few times. The V and J genes are TRBV2 and TRBJ2-5, with a possible D match to TRBD2 (5 bases). The ends were cut back, 8 bases at V and 4 bases at J, with 8 bases in the middle. Germline assignment: CDR1 SNHLY and CDR2 FYNNEI. The CDR3 totals 11 residues. CDR3 region: CASLEGETQYF. The DNA for the CDR3 is TGTGCCAGCTTAGAGGGAGAGACCCAGTACTTC.

The table lists this clone with a few counts. The chain carries TRBV5-1 and TRBJ2-1; TRBD2 agrees at 10 bases. The germline V gene has CDR1 SGHRS and CDR2 YFSETQ. Trimming cost V 0 bases and J 7 bases; bases outside gene matches: 4. The CDR3 covers 15 residues. In DNA, the CDR3 is TGCGCCAGCAGCTTGGTTCAGCGGGGGGGGAATGAGCAGTTCTTC. It yields the protein CASSLVQRGGNEQFF.

The chain combines TRBV28 with TRBJ2-7; perhaps TRBD1 as D (6 bases). The V gene lost 5 bases and the J gene lost 6 bases, with 17 bases spanning the gap. CDR3 length equals 14 residues. CDR1 and CDR2 from the germline V gene are MDHEN and SYDVKM. In DNA, the CDR3 is TGTGCCAGCAGTACCGGGACACGGGTCGCCGAGCAGTACTTC. Encoded protein: CASSTGTRVAEQYF.

This clone was detected a few times. The genes are TRBV10-1 and TRBJ2-7; a possible D gene is TRBD2 (5 bases). The CDR3 runs to 14 residues. Trimming removed 4 bases from V and 0 bases from J, with 10 bases in between. Germline V gene sequence: CDR1 WNHNN, CDR2 SYGVQD (reference sequence). CDR3 protein: CASSASGNSYEQYF. The CDR3 DNA reads TGCGCCAGCAGTGCGTCCGGGAACTCCTACGAGCAGTACTTC.

This clone was detected only a few times. The genes are TRBV4-1 and TRBJ2-1, with 8 bases lining up with TRBD1. The ends lost 1 base at V and 1 base at J; junction bases unmatched: 3. CDR3 size: 16 residues. CDR1 and CDR2 (germline): MGHRA, YSYEKL. CDR3 sequence (DNA): TGCGCCAGCAGCCAAGGACAGGGGAGATCCTACAATGAGCAGTTCTTC. It codes for CASSQGQGRSYNEQFF.

In its sample, this clone was seen a few times. The chain joins TRBV7-2 to TRBJ2-3; TRBD2 might be the D (6 bases). V was cut by 4 bases and J by 1 base, with 12 bases left in between. The CDR3 sequence is 15 residues long. Germline V gives CDR1 SGHTA, CDR2 FQGNSA. The CDR3, as DNA: TGTGCCAGCAGCTCCCTGGGGGGAGGCACAGATACGCAGTATTTT. Amino acid sequence: CASSSLGGGTDTQYF.